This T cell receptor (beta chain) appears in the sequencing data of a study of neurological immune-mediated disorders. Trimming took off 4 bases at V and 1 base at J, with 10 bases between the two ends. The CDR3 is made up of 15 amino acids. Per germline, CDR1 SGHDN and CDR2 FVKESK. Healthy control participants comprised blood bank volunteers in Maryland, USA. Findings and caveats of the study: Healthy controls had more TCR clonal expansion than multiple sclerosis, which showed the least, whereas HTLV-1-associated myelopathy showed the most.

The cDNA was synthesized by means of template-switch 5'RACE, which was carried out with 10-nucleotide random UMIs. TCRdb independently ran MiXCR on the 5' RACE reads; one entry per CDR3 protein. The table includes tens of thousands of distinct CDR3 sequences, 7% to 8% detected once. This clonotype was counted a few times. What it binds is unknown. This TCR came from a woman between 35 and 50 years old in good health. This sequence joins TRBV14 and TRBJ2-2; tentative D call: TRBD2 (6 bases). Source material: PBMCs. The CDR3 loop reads CASSRAGLNTGELFF. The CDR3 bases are TGTGCCAGCAGCCGGGCGGGATTGAACACCGGGGAGCTGTTTTTT.